Below, 26 T cell receptor beta chains from the same sample are listed, as sequenced in a study of lymphopenia after photon versus proton radiotherapy. Sequencing was performed with immunoSEQ multiplex PCR; in TCRdb, only in-frame clones are kept and a portion is missing. The table lists some 29,000 clones, about nine tenths of them singletons, with 50% in the top ten. The source material was peripheral blood, sampled from a patient treated with proton-based radiotherapy. These receptor sequences come from a woman aged 60 to 75 with cholangiocarcinoma. Some clones in this sample may be carry-over from other donors' samples.

This clone showed up just a few times. The chain is built from TRBV7-8 and TRBJ1-2; maybe TRBD1 (5 bases). The germline CDR1 and CDR2 sequences are SGHVS and FQNEAQ. The CDR3 runs to 13 residues. V was pared by 6 bases and J by 0 bases, with 8 bases between. The CDR3 reads CASRPQANYGYTF. The CDR3 bases are TGTGCCAGCAGACCACAGGCTAACTATGGCTACACCTTC.

The chain uses TRBV5-1 and TRBJ1-1; a possible D gene is TRBD1 (5 bases). The CDR3 runs 16 residues. CDR1 is SGHRS and CDR2 is YFSETQ in the germline V gene. V lost 1 base, J lost 3 bases, and 16 bases lay in between. The CDR3, as DNA: TGCGCCAGCAGCTTGTTCCCCTCGGGGGGAGACACTGAAGCTTTCTTT. Its translation is CASSLFPSGGDTEAFF.

The CDR3 sequence: CASSEGVNTEAFF. CDR3 nucleotide sequence: TGTGCCAGTAGTGAGGGGGTGAACACTGAAGCTTTCTTT. The chain recombines TRBV19 with TRBJ1-1, with a possible D match to TRBD1 (6 bases). V gave up 5 bases and J gave up 0 bases, with 7 bases separating them. The CDR3 is made up of 13 amino acids. Germline V gene sequence: CDR1 LNHDA, CDR2 SQIVND (reference sequence).

The rearrangement links TRBV30 to TRBJ1-6; 10 nucleotides agree with TRBD1. The length of the CDR3 is 14 residues. The ends lost 3 bases at V and 9 bases at J; junction bases unmatched: 5. The germline V gene encodes CDR1 GTSNPN and CDR2 SVGIG (reference sequence). For the CDR3, the DNA is TGTGCCTGGAGCCTTGGGACAGGGGTTTCACCCCTCCACTTT. This translates into CAWSLGTGVSPLHF.

The V and J genes are TRBV30 and TRBJ1-5; D not certain. In germline, CDR1 is GTSNPN, CDR2 SVGIG (reference sequence). Trimming removed 2 bases at V and 9 bases at J, with 8 bases between. The CDR3 loop spans 11 amino acids. The CDR3: CAWSRMGPQHF. CDR3 DNA sequence: TGTGCCTGGAGTCGAATGGGGCCCCAGCATTTT.

The V and J genes are TRBV7-8 and TRBJ2-1; TRBD1 or TRBD2 may be the D gene (5 bases each). Per the germline V gene, CDR1 is SGHVS and CDR2 is FQNEAQ. With 7 bases removed from V and 6 bases from J, the gap between germline ends came to 13 bases. This CDR3 spans 13 amino acids. In nucleotides, the CDR3 is TGTGCCAGCACTGGGACCTCTGGCAATGAGCAGTTCTTC. Translated, it gives CASTGTSGNEQFF.

This rearrangement joins TRBV5-4 to TRBJ2-7; 11 bases are a match to TRBD2. Germline trimming cut 4 bases from V and 3 bases from J; bases unmatched to any gene: 9. This CDR3 region has 16 residues. Germline CDR1 and CDR2: SGHNT and YYREEE (reference sequence). The CDR3 reads CASSPGTSGGNYEQYF. In DNA form, the CDR3 reads TGTGCCAGCAGCCCAGGGACTAGCGGAGGGAACTACGAGCAGTACTTC.

This sequence joins TRBV27 and TRBJ2-5; TRBD2 agrees at 9 bases. This CDR3 has 16 residues. CDR1 is MNHEY and CDR2 is SMNVEV in the germline V gene (reference sequence). J lost 5 bases, V lost 6 bases, and 13 bases had no gene match. DNA for the CDR3: TGTGCCAGCAGAACTTGGGGTAGCGGGAGTAGGGAGACCCAGTACTTC. Protein sequence: CASRTWGSGSRETQYF.

This chain links TRBV5-5 with TRBJ2-3; D is unresolved. The V and J ends lost 2 bases and 2 bases respectively, with 12 bases between them. CDR3 size: 15 residues. Germline V CDR1 and CDR2: SGHKS, YYEKEE (reference sequence). The CDR3 DNA reads TGTGCCAGCAGCTTTAATCCGGCGGCCACAGATACGCAGTATTTT. It codes for CASSFNPAATDTQYF.

CDR3 coding DNA: TGTGCCAGCACCGGGACTAGCGGGAAATACGAGCAGTACTTC. Amino acid sequence: CASTGTSGKYEQYF. J is TRBJ2-7 and V is TRBV2; 13 bases are shared with TRBD2. Germline V gives CDR1 SNHLY, CDR2 FYNNEI. CDR3 size: 14 residues. Unmatched junction bases numbered 4, after V lost 7 bases and J lost 4 bases. Combining the CDR3 with reference TRBV2 and TRBJ2-7 gives the whole variable domain EPEVTQTPSHQVTQMGQEVILRCVPISNHLYFYWYRQILGQKVEFLVSFYNNEISEKSEIFDDQFSVERPDGSNFTLKIRSTKLEDSAMYFCASTGTSGKYEQYFGPGTRLTVT.

With regard to this clone: This probably arose from a read error, given a far larger clone one base away. This chain uses TRBV2 with TRBJ2-7; no clear D. The CDR3 loop spans 10 amino acids. Germline lookup yields CDR1 SNHLY and CDR2 FYNNEI. Between the trimmed V and J ends, which lost 10 bases and 9 bases, there was a span of 13 bases. CDR3 sequence reads: CAIRLGAQYF. The CDR3 bases are TGTGCCATCCGACTCGGTGCGCAGTACTTC.

The chain joins TRBV7-2 to TRBJ2-5; D is unresolved. The germline V gene encodes CDR1 SGHTA and CDR2 FQGNSA. V lost 1 base to trimming and J lost 0 bases, with 3 bases between them. The length of the CDR3 is 13 residues. The CDR3, as DNA: TGTGCCAGCAGCTTAGGGTACCAAGAGACCCAGTACTTC. Protein product: CASSLGYQETQYF.

The V call is TRBV11-2, the J call TRBJ1-5, with 7 bases fitting TRBD1. J was trimmed by 7 bases and V by 3 bases; bases with no gene match: 6. Germline CDR1 and CDR2: SGHAT and FQNNGV. This CDR3 is built from 14 residues. This CDR3 is CASSLTGLYQPQHF. CDR3 DNA: TGTGCCAGCAGCTTGACAGGGCTATACCAGCCCCAGCATTTT. Full variable domain (missing parts from reference TRBV11-2 and TRBJ1-5): EAGVAQSPRYKIIEKRQSVAFWCNPISGHATLYWYQQILGQGPKLLIQFQNNGVVDDSQLPKDRFSAERLKGVDSTLKIQPAKLEDSAVYLCASSLTGLYQPQHFGDGTRLSIL.

This clone has a single count. CDR3 in DNA: TGTGCCAGCAGACCCGTCAGGGGGGGCGGCACCGGGGAGCTGTTTTTT. It specifies CASRPVRGGGTGELFF. The chain employs TRBV7-8 and TRBJ2-2; D is tentatively TRBD1 or TRBD2 (7 bases each). CDR3 length: 16 amino acids. Germline V gives CDR1 SGHVS, CDR2 FQNEAQ. The germline V and J ends were trimmed by 6 bases and 4 bases, with 18 bases remaining between them. Drawing the rest from reference TRBV7-8 and TRBJ2-2, the complete variable domain is GAGVSQSPRYKVAKRGQDVALRCDPISGHVSLFWYQQALGQGPEFLTYFQNEAQLDKSGLPSDRFFAERPEGSVSTLKIQRTQQEDSAVYLCASRPVRGGGTGELFFGEGSRLTVL.

This chain connects TRBV18 to TRBJ1-1, with D maybe TRBD1 (6 bases). Germline CDR1 and CDR2: KGHSH and LQKENI. The germline V and J ends were trimmed by 2 bases and 2 bases, with 24 bases remaining between them. The CDR3 totals 19 residues. The DNA for the CDR3 is TGTGCCAGCTCACCATCCCCTCCGGGACACCTACCGATCAACACTGAAGCTTTCTTT. It specifies CASSPSPPGHLPINTEAFF. Full variable domain (rest looked up from reference TRBV18 and TRBJ1-1): NAGVMQNPRHLVRRRGQEARLRCSPMKGHSHVYWYRQLPEEGLKFMVYLQKENIIDESGMPKERFSAEFPKEGPSILRIQQVVRGDSAAYFCASSPSPPGHLPINTEAFFGQGTRLTVV.

The chain employs TRBV6-6 and TRBJ2-1, with D uncertain. Germline lookup yields CDR1 MNHNY and CDR2 SVGAGI (reference sequence). Trimming pared 5 bases from V and 6 bases from J, leaving 5 bases between. This CDR3 is 11 amino acids long. CDR3 region: CASSQTNEQFF. The DNA for the CDR3 is TGTGCCAGCAGTCAGACCAATGAGCAGTTCTTC.

This chain uses TRBV27 with TRBJ1-2; perhaps TRBD1 as D (6 bases). V lost 2 bases and J 4 bases, leaving 11 bases between the germline ends. The germline CDR1 and CDR2 sequences are MNHEY and SMNVEV (reference sequence). The CDR3 extends over 14 amino acids. CDR3 sequence: CASSLGGLPYGYTF. CDR3 in DNA: TGTGCCAGCAGTTTAGGGGGGCTCCCCTATGGCTACACCTTC.

The rearrangement joins TRBV11-1 to TRBJ1-3; perhaps TRBD1 as D (6 bases). Germline V gene data show CDR1 as SGHAT and CDR2 as FQDESV (reference sequence). The CDR3 sequence is 15 residues long. V gave up 5 bases and J gave up 4 bases, with 15 bases separating them. CDR3 DNA sequence: TGTGCCAGCAGCCCCCTCAAGGGGGACGGAAACACCATATATTTT. Protein product: CASSPLKGDGNTIYF.

V is TRBV6-1 and J is TRBJ1-6; the D is unclear. V was pared by 0 bases and J by 7 bases, with 13 bases between. The length of the CDR3 is 16 residues. Germline V gives CDR1 MNHNS, CDR2 SASEGT. CDR3 DNA sequence: TGTGCCAGCAGTGAAGCGAAATCCGGGTGGAATTCACCCCTCCACTTT. It encodes CASSEAKSGWNSPLHF.

V gene TRBV6-5 combines with J gene TRBJ2-3, with 8 bases that match TRBD1. After removal of 2 bases from V and 1 base from J, the junction contained 2 bases not matched to a gene. CDR1 MNHEY and CDR2 SVGAGI come from the germline V gene. CDR3 length equals 15 residues. The CDR3 here is CASSYQGAGTDTQYF. The CDR3 nucleotides are TGTGCCAGCAGTTACCAGGGGGCCGGCACAGATACGCAGTATTTT.

In its sample, this clone was seen once. The gene calls are TRBV27 and TRBJ2-4; D ambiguous. In germline, CDR1 is MNHEY, CDR2 SMNVEV (reference sequence). V shed 3 bases and J shed 2 bases, with 8 bases lying between them. The CDR3 runs 14 residues. CDR3 in amino acids: CASSLAGTKNIQYF. The CDR3 nucleotides are TGTGCCAGCAGTTTGGCAGGAACCAAAAACATTCAGTACTTC.

The J gene is TRBJ1-2, the V gene TRBV7-2; the D is unclear. The CDR3 extends over 14 amino acids. Per germline, CDR1 SGHTA and CDR2 FQGNSA. The V end lost 1 base, the J end lost 8 bases, and 14 bases lay between the germline ends. DNA of the CDR3: TGTGCCAGCAGCTTAGGAGTTACGGGGAGCGGCTACACCTTC. It codes for CASSLGVTGSGYTF.

The V gene is TRBV11-2, the J gene TRBJ2-3; D not resolved. Trimming took off 2 bases at V and 0 bases at J, with 6 bases between the two ends. This CDR3 has 14 amino acids. Looked up from germline, CDR1 is SGHAT and CDR2 is FQNNGV. The CDR3 loop is CASSLTRSTDTQYF. For the CDR3, the DNA is TGTGCCAGCAGCTTAACCAGGAGCACAGATACGCAGTATTTT.

The CDR3 here is CASSLQAPGTEAFF. The CDR3 coding sequence is TGTGCCAGCTCACTTCAGGCTCCCGGGACTGAAGCTTTCTTT. V usage is TRBV18 and J usage is TRBJ1-1; D ambiguous. The germline CDR1 and CDR2 sequences are KGHSH and LQKENI. CDR3 length: 14 residues. V was trimmed by 4 bases and J by 5 bases, leaving 14 bases between them. Using reference TRBV18 and TRBJ1-1 for the parts outside the CDR3, the full variable domain is NAGVMQNPRHLVRRRGQEARLRCSPMKGHSHVYWYRQLPEEGLKFMVYLQKENIIDESGMPKERFSAEFPKEGPSILRIQQVVRGDSAAYFCASSLQAPGTEAFFGQGTRLTVV.

This clone was seen just once. The chain uses TRBV6-6 and TRBJ1-6; D gene uncertain. This CDR3 is built from 15 residues. The V end was cut by 0 bases, the J end by 10 bases, with 13 bases between. From germline, CDR1 is MNHNY and CDR2 SVGAGI (reference sequence). The CDR3, as DNA: TGTGCCAGCAGTTACTCGGAAGGGTCGGAGTCACCCCTCCACTTT. It encodes CASSYSEGSESPLHF.

In its sample, this clone was seen once. This chain links TRBV6-1 with TRBJ2-7, with a weak D call TRBD2 (6 bases). CDR1 and CDR2 from the germline V gene are MNHNS and SASEGT. Deletions cut 6 bases from V and 2 bases from J, with 14 bases between. The length of the CDR3 is 14 residues. The CDR3 here is CASRSGGRTYEQYF. In DNA, the CDR3 is TGTGCCAGCAGGTCTGGTGGGAGGACCTACGAGCAGTACTTC.